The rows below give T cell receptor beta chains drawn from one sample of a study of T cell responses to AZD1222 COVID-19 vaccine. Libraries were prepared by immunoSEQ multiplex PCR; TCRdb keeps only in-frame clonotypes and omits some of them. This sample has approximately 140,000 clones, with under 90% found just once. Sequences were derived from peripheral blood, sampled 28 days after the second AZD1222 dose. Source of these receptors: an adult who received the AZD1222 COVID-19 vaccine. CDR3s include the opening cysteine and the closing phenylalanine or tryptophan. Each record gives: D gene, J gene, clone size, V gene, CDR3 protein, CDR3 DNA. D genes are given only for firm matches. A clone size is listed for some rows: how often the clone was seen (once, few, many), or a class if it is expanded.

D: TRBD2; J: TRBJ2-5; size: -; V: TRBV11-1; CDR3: CASSFLAGGPGETQYF; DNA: TGTGCCAGCAGCTTCTTAGCGGGAGGGCCGGGTGAGACCCAGTACTTC
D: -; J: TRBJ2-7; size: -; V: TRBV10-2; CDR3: CASGPGHPEQYF; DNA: TGCGCCAGCGGCCCGGGACACCCCGAGCAGTACTTC
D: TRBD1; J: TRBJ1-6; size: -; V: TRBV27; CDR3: CASSSPSGQPVTYSPLHF; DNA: TGTGCCAGCAGTTCCCCCTCGGGACAGCCGGTGACTTATTCACCCCTCCACTTT
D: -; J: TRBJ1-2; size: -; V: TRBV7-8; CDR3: CASSLSQGDYGYTF; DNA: TGTGCCAGCAGCTTATCGCAAGGGGACTATGGCTACACCTTC
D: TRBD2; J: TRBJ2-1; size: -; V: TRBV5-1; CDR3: CASSSGLASYNEQFF; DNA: TGCGCCAGCAGCTCGGGACTAGCGTCCTACAATGAGCAGTTCTTC
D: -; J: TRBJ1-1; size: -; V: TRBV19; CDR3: CASSIYFGDTEAFF; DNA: TGTGCCAGTAGTATTTACTTTGGGGACACTGAAGCTTTCTTT
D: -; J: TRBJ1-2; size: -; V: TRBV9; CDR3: CASSAGGGVSLGYTF; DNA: TGTGCCAGCAGCGCCGGAGGGGGTGTCTCACTTGGCTACACCTTC
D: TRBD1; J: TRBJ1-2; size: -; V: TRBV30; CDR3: CAWTWGPGQGKYGYTF; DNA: TGTGCCTGGACGTGGGGACCGGGACAGGGTAAATATGGCTACACCTTC
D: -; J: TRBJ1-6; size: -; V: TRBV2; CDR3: CASGTGRSPLHF; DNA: TGTGCCTCGGGGACCGGCAGATCACCCCTCCACTTT
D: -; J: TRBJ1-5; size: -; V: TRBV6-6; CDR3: CASTTQGNDQPQHF; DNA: TGTGCCAGCACCACACAGGGTAACGATCAGCCCCAGCATTTT
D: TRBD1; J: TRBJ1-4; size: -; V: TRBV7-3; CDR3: CASSLTGQGDEKLFF; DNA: TGTGCCAGCAGCCTCACCGGACAGGGGGATGAAAAACTGTTTTTT
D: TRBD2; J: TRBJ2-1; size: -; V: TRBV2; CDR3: CASSGTGGSYNEQFF; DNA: TGTGCCAGCAGTGGCACGGGGGGTTCCTACAATGAGCAGTTCTTC
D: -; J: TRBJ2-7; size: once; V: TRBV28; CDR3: CASSLGPGGEQYF; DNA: TGTGCCAGCAGTTTAGGGCCAGGTGGAGAGCAGTACTTC
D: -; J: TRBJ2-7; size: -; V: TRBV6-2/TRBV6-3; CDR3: CASSPLRGTYEQYF; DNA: TGTGCCAGCAGCCCCCTGAGGGGGACCTACGAGCAGTACTTC
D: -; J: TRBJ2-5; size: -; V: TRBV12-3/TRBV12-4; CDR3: CASSLRGLETQYF; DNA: TGTGCCAGCAGTTTAAGGGGTTTGGAGACCCAGTACTTC
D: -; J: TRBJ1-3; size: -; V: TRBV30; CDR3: CAWSVGGWRNTIYF; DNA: TGTGCCTGGAGTGTAGGAGGGTGGAGAAACACCATATATTTT
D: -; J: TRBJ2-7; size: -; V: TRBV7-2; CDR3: CASSLDSGRGSYEQYF; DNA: TGTGCCAGCAGCTTAGATTCAGGGAGAGGATCCTACGAGCAGTACTTC
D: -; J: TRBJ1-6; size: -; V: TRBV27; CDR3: CASRPIWGADSPLHF; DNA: TGTGCCAGCAGACCTATTTGGGGCGCGGACTCACCCCTCCACTTT
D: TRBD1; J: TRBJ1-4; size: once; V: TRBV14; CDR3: CASSLGTGVIEKLFF; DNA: TGTGCCAGCAGCCTCGGGACAGGGGTGATTGAAAAACTGTTTTTT
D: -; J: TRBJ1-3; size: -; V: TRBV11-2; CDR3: CASSPWVLRNTIYF; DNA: TGTGCCAGCAGCCCGTGGGTTTTGAGAAACACCATATATTTT
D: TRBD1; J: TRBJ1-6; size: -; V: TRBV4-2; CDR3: CASSQARGQGSSPLHF; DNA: TGTGCCAGCAGCCAAGCCAGGGGGCAGGGGAGTTCACCCCTCCACTTT
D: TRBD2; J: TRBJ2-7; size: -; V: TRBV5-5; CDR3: CASSFDRPGLAANYEQYF; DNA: TGTGCCAGCAGCTTTGACCGACCGGGACTAGCGGCGAACTACGAGCAGTACTTC
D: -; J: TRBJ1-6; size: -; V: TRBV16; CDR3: CASSQRTGSSPLHF; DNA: TGTGCCAGCAGCCAACGGACTGGAAGTTCACCCCTCCACTTT
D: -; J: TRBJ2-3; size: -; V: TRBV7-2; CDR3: CASSPTRTDTQYF; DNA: TGTGCCAGCAGCCCCACCCGCACAGATACGCAGTATTTT
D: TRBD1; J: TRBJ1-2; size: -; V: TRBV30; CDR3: CAWSVASTGSNYGYTF; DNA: TGTGCCTGGAGTGTAGCATCGACAGGGTCTAACTATGGCTACACCTTC
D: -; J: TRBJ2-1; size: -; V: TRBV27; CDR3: CASSFRTTGSYNEQFF; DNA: TGTGCCAGCAGTTTCAGGACTACCGGCTCCTACAATGAGCAGTTCTTC
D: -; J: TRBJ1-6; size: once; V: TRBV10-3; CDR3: CAISVQGSDSPLHF; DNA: TGTGCCATCAGTGTACAGGGATCGGATTCACCCCTCCACTTT
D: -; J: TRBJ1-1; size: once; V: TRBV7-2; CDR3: CASSLVEDSTEAFF; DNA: TGTGCCAGCAGCTTAGTGGAGGATAGCACTGAAGCTTTCTTT
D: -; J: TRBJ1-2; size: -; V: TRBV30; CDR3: CAWSVSGDGYTF; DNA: TGTGCCTGGAGTGTATCAGGAGATGGCTACACCTTC
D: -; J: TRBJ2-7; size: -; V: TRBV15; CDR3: CATSGNKAYEQYF; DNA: TGTGCCACCAGCGGGAACAAGGCCTACGAGCAGTACTTC
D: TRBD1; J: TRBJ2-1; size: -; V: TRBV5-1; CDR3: CASSLGGSGGPDEQFF; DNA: TGCGCCAGCAGCTTGGGTGGCTCAGGGGGCCCGGATGAGCAGTTCTTC
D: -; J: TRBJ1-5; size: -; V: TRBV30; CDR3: CAWSVGGGGNQPQHF; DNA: TGTGCCTGGAGTGTAGGCGGGGGAGGGAATCAGCCCCAGCATTTT
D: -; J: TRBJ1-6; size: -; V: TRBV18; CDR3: CASSPRTPDNSPLHF; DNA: TGTGCCAGCTCACCACGGACACCAGATAATTCACCCCTCCACTTT
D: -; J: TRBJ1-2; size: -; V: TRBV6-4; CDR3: CASSLKPEGYGYTF; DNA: TGTGCCAGCAGCCTGAAACCAGAGGGATATGGCTACACCTTC
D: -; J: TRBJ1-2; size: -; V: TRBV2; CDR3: CAKAVGGRMDGYTF; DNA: TGTGCAAAAGCCGTCGGGGGGCGCATGGATGGCTACACCTTC
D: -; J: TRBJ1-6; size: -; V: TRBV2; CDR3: CASTRTISYNSPLHF; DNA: TGTGCCAGCACTAGGACAATCTCCTATAATTCACCCCTCCACTTT
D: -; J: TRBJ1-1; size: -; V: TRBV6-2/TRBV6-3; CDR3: CASSNREDTEAFF; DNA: TGTGCCAGCAGCAACCGGGAGGACACTGAAGCTTTCTTT
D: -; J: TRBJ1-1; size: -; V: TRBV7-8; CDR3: CASSLKVNTEAFF; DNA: TGTGCCAGCAGCTTGAAGGTGAACACTGAAGCTTTCTTT
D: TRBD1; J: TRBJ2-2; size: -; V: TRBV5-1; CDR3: CASSLRDSTGELFF; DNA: TGCGCCAGCAGCCTCCGGGACAGCACCGGGGAGCTGTTTTTT
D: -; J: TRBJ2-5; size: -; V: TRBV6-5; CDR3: CASSYSMGAGRETQYF; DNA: TGTGCCAGCAGTTACTCGATGGGGGCCGGCCGAGAGACCCAGTACTTC
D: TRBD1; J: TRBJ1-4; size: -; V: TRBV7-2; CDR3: CASSARQGSNEKLFF; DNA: TGTGCCAGCAGCGCAAGACAGGGATCTAATGAAAAACTGTTTTTT
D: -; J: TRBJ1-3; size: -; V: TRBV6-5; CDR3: CASSSRLLNTIYF; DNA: TGTGCCAGCAGCTCTCGCCTTCTAAACACCATATATTTT
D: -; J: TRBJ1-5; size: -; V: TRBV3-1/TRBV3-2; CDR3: CASSQEAGSGQPQHF; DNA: TGTGCCAGCAGCCAAGAGGCAGGGAGCGGGCAGCCCCAGCATTTT
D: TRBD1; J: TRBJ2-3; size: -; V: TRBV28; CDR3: CASTLGGFVDTQYF; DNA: TGTGCCAGCACCCTAGGGGGCTTTGTAGATACGCAGTATTTT
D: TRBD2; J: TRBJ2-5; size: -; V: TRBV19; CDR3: CASRGAGVGETQYF; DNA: TGTGCCAGTAGGGGAGCGGGAGTAGGAGAGACCCAGTACTTC
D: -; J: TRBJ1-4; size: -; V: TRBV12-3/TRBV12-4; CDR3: CASTGLIGKLFF; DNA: TGTGCCAGCACCGGGCTGATAGGAAAACTGTTTTTT
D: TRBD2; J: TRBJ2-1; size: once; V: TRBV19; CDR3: CASSIGGLAGVSNEQFF; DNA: TGTGCCAGTAGTATAGGGGGACTAGCGGGAGTAAGCAATGAGCAGTTCTTC
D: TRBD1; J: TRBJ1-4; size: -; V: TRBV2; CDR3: CASRGDRSNEKLFF; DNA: TGTGCCAGCAGGGGGGACAGGAGTAATGAAAAACTGTTTTTT
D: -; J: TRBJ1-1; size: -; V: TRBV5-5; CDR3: CASSPEQGVGTEAFF; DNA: TGTGCCAGCAGCCCCGAACAGGGAGTAGGGACTGAAGCTTTCTTT
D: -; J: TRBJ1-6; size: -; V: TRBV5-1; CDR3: CASSLQGLNSPLHF; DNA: TGCGCCAGCAGCTTGCAGGGGTTGAATTCACCCCTCCACTTT
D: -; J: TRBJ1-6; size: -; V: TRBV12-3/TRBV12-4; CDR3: CASSLQENSPLHF; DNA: TGTGCCAGCAGTTTACAGGAAAATTCACCCCTCCACTTT
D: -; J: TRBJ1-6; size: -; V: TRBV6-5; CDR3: CASSYRENSPLHF; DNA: TGTGCCAGCAGTTACCGGGAGAATTCACCCCTCCACTTT
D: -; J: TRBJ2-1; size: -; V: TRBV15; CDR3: CATSRAPGPTTNEQFF; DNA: TGTGCCACCAGCAGAGCCCCGGGACCAACCACCAATGAGCAGTTCTTC
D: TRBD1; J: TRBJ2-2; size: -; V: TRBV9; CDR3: CASSAHRDRVNTGELFF; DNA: TGTGCCAGCAGCGCCCACCGGGACAGGGTTAACACCGGGGAGCTGTTTTTT
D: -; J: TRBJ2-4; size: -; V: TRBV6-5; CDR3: CASSLQGQAKNIQYF; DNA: TGTGCCAGCAGTCTACAAGGACAAGCCAAAAACATTCAGTACTTC
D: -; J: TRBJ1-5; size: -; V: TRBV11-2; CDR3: CASSDGLRNQPQHF; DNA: TGTGCCAGCAGCGACGGCCTCCGCAATCAGCCCCAGCATTTT
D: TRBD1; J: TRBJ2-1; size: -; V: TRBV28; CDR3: CASSWTGYNEQFF; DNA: TGTGCCAGCAGTTGGACAGGTTACAATGAGCAGTTCTTC